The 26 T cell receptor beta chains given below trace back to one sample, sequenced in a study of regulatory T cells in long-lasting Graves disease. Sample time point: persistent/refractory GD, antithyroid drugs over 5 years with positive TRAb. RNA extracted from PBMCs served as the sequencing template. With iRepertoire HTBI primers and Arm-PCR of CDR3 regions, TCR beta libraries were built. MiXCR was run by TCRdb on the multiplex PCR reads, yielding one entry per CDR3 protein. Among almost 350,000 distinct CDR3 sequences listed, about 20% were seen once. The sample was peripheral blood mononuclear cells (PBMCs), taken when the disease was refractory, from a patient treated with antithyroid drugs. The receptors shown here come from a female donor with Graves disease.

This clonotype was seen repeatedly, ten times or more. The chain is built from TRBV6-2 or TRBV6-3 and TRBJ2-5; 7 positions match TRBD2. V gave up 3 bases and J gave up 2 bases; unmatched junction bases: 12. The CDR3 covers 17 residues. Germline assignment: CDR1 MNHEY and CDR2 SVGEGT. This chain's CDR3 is CASSYALGASGQETQYF. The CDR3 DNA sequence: TGTGCCAGCAGTTATGCTCTCGGGGCTAGCGGACAAGAGACCCAGTACTTC.

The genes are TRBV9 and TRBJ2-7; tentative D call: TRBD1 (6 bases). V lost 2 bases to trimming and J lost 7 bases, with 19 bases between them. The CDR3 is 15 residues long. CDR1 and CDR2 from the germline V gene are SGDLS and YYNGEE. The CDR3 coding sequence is TGTGCCAGCAGCGTCGGCCTCGCCGCCAGGGGAGAGCAGTACTTC. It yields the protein CASSVGLAARGEQYF. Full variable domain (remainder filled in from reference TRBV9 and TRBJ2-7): DSGVTQTPKHLITATGQRVTLRCSPRSGDLSVYWYQQSLDQGLQFLIQYYNGEERAKGNILERFSAQQFPDLHSELNLSSLELGDSALYFCASSVGLAARGEQYFGPGTRLTVT.

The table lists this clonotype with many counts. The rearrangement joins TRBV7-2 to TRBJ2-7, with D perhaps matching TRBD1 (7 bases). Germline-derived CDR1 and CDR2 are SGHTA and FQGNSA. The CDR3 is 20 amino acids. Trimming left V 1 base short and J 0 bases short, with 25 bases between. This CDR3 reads CASSLGDLTGWVVYSYEQYF. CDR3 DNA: TGTGCCAGCAGCTTAGGGGACTTGACAGGGTGGGTGGTATACTCCTACGAGCAGTACTTC.

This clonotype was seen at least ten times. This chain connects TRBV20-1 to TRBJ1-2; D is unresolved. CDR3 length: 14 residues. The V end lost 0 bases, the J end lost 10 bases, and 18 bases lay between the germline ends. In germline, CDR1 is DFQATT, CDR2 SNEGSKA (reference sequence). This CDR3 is CSARDTRGVGDYTF. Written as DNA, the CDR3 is TGCAGTGCTAGAGATACCCGCGGAGTTGGGGACTACACCTTC.

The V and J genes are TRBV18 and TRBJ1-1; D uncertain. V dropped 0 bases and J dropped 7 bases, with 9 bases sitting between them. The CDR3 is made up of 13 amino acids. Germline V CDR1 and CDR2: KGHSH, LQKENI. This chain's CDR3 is CASSPPAVGEAFF. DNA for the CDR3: TGTGCCAGCTCACCACCGGCGGTAGGTGAAGCTTTCTTT.

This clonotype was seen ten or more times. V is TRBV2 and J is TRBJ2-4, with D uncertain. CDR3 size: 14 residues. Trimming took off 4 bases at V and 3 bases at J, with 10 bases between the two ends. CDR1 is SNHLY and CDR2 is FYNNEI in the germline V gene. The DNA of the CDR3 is TGTGCCAGCAGTGGTGGGGTCGGCAAAAACATTCAGTACTTC. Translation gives CASSGGVGKNIQYF.

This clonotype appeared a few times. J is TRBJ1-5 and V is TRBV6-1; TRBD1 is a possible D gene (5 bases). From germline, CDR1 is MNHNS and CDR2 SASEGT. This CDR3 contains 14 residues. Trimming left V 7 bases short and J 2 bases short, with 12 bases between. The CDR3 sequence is CASTRALGNQPQHF. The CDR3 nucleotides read TGTGCCAGCACCAGGGCATTGGGCAATCAGCCCCAGCATTTT.

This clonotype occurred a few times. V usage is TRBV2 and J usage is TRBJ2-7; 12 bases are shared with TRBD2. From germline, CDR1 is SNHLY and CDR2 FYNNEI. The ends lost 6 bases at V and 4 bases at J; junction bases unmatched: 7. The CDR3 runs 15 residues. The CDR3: CASRATSGRPYEQYF. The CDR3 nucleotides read TGTGCCAGCAGAGCAACTAGCGGGAGGCCGTACGAGCAGTACTTC.

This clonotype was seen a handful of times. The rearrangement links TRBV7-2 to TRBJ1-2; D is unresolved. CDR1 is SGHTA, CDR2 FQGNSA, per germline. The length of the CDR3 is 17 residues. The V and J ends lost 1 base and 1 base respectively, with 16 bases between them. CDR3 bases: TGTGCCAGCAGCTTAGTAGCGGGGAGTGGAGTTAACTATGGCTACACCTTC. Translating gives CASSLVAGSGVNYGYTF.

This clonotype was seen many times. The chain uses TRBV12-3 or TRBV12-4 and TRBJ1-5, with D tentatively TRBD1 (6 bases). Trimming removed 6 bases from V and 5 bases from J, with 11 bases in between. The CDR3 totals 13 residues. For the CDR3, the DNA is TGTGCCAGCAGGCCGACAGGTGATCAGCCCCAGCATTTT. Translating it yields CASRPTGDQPQHF.

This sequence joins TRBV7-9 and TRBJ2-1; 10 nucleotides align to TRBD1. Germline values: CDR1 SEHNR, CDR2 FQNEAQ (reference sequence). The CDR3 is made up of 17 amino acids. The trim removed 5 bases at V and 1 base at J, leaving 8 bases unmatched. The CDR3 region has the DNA TGTGCCAGCAGCGGGGGGACAGGGGACCGATCCTACAATGAGCAGTTCTTC. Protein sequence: CASSGGTGDRSYNEQFF. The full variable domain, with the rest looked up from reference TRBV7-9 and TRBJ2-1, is DTGVSQNPRHKITKRGQNVTFRCDPISEHNRLYWYRQTLGQGPEFLTYFQNEAQLEKSRLLSDRFSAERPKGSFSTLEIQRTEQGDSAMYLCASSGGTGDRSYNEQFFGPGTRLTVL.

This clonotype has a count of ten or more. This CDR3 reads CASSLVTCEQYF. CDR3 coding DNA: TGTGCCAGCAGCTTAGTAACGTGCGAGCAGTACTTC. The V call is TRBV13, the J call TRBJ2-7, with unresolved D. The length of the CDR3 is 12 residues. The ends were cut back, 1 base at V and 6 bases at J, with 7 bases in the middle. Germline assignment: CDR1 PRHDT and CDR2 FYEKMQ (reference sequence).

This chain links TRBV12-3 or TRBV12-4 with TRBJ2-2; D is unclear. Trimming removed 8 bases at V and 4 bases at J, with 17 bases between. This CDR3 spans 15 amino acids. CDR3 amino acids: CASSPSGGPTGELFF. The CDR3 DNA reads TGTGCCAGCTCCCCTTCTGGCGGTCCCACCGGGGAGCTGTTTTTT.

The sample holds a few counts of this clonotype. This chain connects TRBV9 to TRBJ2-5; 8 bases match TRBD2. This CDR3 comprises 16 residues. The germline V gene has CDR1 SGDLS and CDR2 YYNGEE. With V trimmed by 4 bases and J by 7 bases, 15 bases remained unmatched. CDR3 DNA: TGTGCCAGCAGCCCCGGGACTAGGCTTGATGTTGGGACCCAGTACTTC. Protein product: CASSPGTRLDVGTQYF. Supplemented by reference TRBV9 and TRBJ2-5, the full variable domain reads DSGVTQTPKHLITATGQRVTLRCSPRSGDLSVYWYQQSLDQGLQFLIQYYNGEERAKGNILERFSAQQFPDLHSELNLSSLELGDSALYFCASSPGTRLDVGTQYFGPGTRLLVL.

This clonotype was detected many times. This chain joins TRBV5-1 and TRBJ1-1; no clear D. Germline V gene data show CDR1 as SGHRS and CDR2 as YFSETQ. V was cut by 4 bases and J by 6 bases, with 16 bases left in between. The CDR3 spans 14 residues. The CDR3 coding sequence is TGCGCCAGCAGCCCGATAAATATGCGTCCTGAAGCTTTCTTT. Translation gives CASSPINMRPEAFF.

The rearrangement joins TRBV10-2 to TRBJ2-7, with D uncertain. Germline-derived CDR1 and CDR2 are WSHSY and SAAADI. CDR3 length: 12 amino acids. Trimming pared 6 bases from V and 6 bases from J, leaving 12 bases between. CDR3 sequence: CASSWPAPEQYF. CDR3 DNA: TGCGCCAGCAGCTGGCCCGCTCCCGAGCAGTACTTC.

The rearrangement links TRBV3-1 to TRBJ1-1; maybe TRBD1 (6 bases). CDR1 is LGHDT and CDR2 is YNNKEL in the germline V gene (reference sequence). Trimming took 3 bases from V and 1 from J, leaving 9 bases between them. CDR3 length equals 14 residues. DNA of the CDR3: TGTGCCAGCAGCCAGCTCAGGGGGAACACTGAAGCTTTCTTT. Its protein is CASSQLRGNTEAFF.

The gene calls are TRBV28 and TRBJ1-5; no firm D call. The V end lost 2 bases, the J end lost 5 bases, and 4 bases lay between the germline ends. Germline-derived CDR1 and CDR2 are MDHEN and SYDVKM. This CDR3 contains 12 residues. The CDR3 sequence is CASSLTHQPQHF. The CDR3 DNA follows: TGTGCCAGCAGTTTAACCCATCAGCCCCAGCATTTT.

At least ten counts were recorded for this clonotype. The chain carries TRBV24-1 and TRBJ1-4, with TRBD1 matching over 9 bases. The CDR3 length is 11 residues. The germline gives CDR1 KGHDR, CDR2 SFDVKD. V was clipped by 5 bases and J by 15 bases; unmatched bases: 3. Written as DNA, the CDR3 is TGTGCCACCAGTGCACGGACAGGGGTGTTTTTT. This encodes CATSARTGVFF.

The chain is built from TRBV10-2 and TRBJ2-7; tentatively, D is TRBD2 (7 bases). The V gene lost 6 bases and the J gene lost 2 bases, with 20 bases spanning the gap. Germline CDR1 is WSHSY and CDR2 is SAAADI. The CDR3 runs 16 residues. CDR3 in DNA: TGCGCCAGCAGCCAGGTCGCCGGGGGGCCGCCCTACGAGCAGTACTTC. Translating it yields CASSQVAGGPPYEQYF.

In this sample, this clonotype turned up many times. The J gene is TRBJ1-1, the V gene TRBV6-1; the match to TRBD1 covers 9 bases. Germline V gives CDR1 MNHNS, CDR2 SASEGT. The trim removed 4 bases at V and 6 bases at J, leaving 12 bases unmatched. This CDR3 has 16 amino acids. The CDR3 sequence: CASSGLPQGAGSEAFF. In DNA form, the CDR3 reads TGTGCCAGCAGTGGACTTCCACAGGGGGCAGGATCTGAAGCTTTCTTT.

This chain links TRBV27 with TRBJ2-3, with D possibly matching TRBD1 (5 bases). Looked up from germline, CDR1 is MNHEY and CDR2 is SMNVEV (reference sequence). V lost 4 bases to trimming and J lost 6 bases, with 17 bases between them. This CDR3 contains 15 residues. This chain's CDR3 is CASSWGILSSDTQYF. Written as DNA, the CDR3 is TGTGCCAGCAGTTGGGGCATCCTATCTTCGGATACGCAGTATTTT.

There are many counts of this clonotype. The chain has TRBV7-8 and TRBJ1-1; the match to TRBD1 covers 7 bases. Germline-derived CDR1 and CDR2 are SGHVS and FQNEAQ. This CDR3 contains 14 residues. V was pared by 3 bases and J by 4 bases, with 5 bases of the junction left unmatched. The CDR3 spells CASSFVGQATEAFF. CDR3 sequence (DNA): TGTGCCAGCAGCTTCGTTGGACAGGCCACTGAAGCTTTCTTT.

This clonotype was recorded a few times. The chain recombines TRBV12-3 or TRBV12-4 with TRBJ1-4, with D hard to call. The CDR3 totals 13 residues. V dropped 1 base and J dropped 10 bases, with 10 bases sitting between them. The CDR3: CASSLDRVGKLFF. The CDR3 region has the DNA TGTGCCAGCAGTTTAGATAGGGTCGGAAAACTGTTTTTT.

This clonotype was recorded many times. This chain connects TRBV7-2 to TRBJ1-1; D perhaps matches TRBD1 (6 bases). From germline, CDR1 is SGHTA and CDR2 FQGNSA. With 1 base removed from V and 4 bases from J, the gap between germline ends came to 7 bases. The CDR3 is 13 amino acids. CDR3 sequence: CASSLVQGTEAFF. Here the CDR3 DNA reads TGTGCCAGCAGCTTAGTACAGGGCACTGAAGCTTTCTTT.

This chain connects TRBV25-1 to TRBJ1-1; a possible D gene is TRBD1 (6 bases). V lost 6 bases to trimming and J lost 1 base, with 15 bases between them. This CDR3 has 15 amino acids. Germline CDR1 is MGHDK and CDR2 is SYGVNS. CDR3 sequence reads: CASSSLRDKNTEAFF. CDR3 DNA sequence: TGTGCCAGCAGCTCGTTACGGGACAAGAACACTGAAGCTTTCTTT.